This T cell receptor (beta chain) stems from a study of OX40 agonist ivuxolimab in advanced cancers. In the study overall: Patients received ivuxolimab, an agonistic anti-OX40 (CD134) antibody. Study-wide points: Clonal expansion from baseline to week 6 occurred in both CD4+ and CD8+ T cells. Averaged across samples, CD8+ T cells carried more expanded clones than CD4+ did.

This clone was found a few times. Its antigen is not known. The repertoire was sequenced with immunoSEQ multiplex PCR; TCRdb's copy has only in-frame clones and lacks some. The data hold more than 45,000 clones, with about 81% observed a single time. CDR3 length: 17 amino acids. Germline V gene sequence: CDR1 LNHDA, CDR2 SQIVND (reference sequence). Losses at the gene ends were 4 bases for V and 1 base for J; bases not matched to a gene: 8. The chain recombines TRBV19 with TRBJ2-3, with 10 bases lining up with TRBD2. The sequences come from CD4+ or CD8+ T cells sorted from blood, collected in a trial of the OX40 agonist ivuxolimab. This TCR was recovered from an adult with an advanced solid tumor such as melanoma, head and neck, liver or kidney cancer. The CDR3 reads CASSRVPGLAGTDTQYF. The DNA of the CDR3 is TGTGCCAGTAGTAGGGTTCCCGGACTAGCGGGCACAGATACGCAGTATTTT.